This TCR beta chain was sequenced during a study of T-cell reconstitution after alpha-beta-depleted transplantation in children. Study conclusions and caveats: Recipient T cells and thymic progenitors that survived were the source of the high TCRbeta diversity seen at day 60 in some patients.

In the case of this clonotype: Its cognate antigen is unknown.

Preparation of the TCRbeta library involved a method that used unique molecular identifiers. From the PCR reads, TCRdb called clonotypes with MiXCR, one entry per CDR3 protein. In the table there are 700,000 to 950,000 distinct CDR3 sequences, about 15% of which are singletons. The CDR3 runs to 13 residues. Trimming took off 3 bases at V and 4 bases at J, with 9 bases between the two ends. Germline CDR1 is SGHTA and CDR2 is FQGTGA. The source was PBMCs, mostly from graft donor cells, collected 360 days after TCRalphabeta/CD19-depleted stem cell transplant. This chain joins TRBV7-3 and TRBJ1-2, with a possible D match to TRBD1 (5 bases). The TCR originated in a male patient younger than 18 who had a stem cell transplant for acute lymphoblastic leukemia, so the T cells may come from the graft donor. The CDR3 sequence: CASSLGPRYGYTF. The CDR3, as DNA: TGTGCCAGCAGCTTGGGGCCTCGCTATGGCTACACCTTC.